This T cell receptor (beta chain) was identified in a study of T cell responses to AZD1222 COVID-19 vaccine. Sequenced by immunoSEQ multiplex PCR; TCRdb stores in-frame clones only, minus some. Among 150,000 to 190,000 clones listed, 75% to 95% were seen once. Comment on this clone: The antigen is not known.

Overall study findings and caveats: Just a handful of people given AZD1222 tested seropositive at baseline. The donor cohort was predominantly white British with a female majority, and clonal diversity may have been underestimated.

This CDR3 is built from 12 residues. Germline V lookup: CDR1 PRHDT, CDR2 FYEKMQ (reference sequence). Trimming removed 3 bases from V and 11 bases from J; junction bases left unmatched: 5. Sequencing used peripheral blood, obtained on day 0 of AZD1222 vaccination. The rearrangement uses TRBV13 and TRBJ1-1; 8 bases line up with TRBD1. This receptor was obtained from an adult in good health. As DNA, the CDR3 is TGTGCCAGCAGCTTGGGCAGGGGGCAGGCTTTCTTT. Translated, it gives CASSLGRGQAFF.